This T cell receptor (beta chain) was profiled in a study of shared clonotypes between healthy human individuals. Study overall: Used for every donor were three CD4 naive, three CD4 memory, two CD8 naive and one CD8 memory plate. Study-level results: Among the subsets, naive ones generally showed larger estimated richness than memory ones. It was the non-shared clonotypes that had lower generation probabilities than clonotypes shared by all four donors.

Concerning this clone: Antigen specificity is unknown.

This CDR3 contains 15 residues. Germline CDR1 and CDR2: MNHEY and SMNVEV (reference sequence). Between the trimmed V and J ends, which lost 8 bases and 6 bases, there was a span of 21 bases. All donors were Caucasian adults living in Nashville, Tennessee. Using immunoSEQ multiplex PCR, the repertoire was profiled, and TCRdb retains in-frame clones only, with some absent. The sample has about 1.5 million clones; around 97% are singletons. The sample taken for sequencing was naive CD4+ T cells sorted from blood. Regarding subset: CD45RA+ positively selected. The chain carries TRBV27 and TRBJ2-3; D perhaps matches TRBD1 (6 bases). The sequence derives from a young man in good health. CDR3 residues: CASSIMDSRWDTQYF. The DNA of the CDR3 is TGTGCCAGCTCTATAATGGACAGCCGGTGGGATACGCAGTATTTT.